This T cell receptor (beta chain) comes out of a study of control samples from healthy donors and cancer patients (dated by TCRdb to about 2020). The library was produced with the immunoSEQ multiplex PCR assay. TCRdb holds this immuneACCESS table with in-frame rearrangements only. Some clones are missing; in checked studies, unresolved V genes explain under half, and the rest has no known cause. The sample yields some 150,000 clones; about 93% were counted once. Roughly 4.3% of the sample is taken by the ten largest. Trimming removed 1 base from V and 2 bases from J, leaving 8 bases between the germline ends. From cysteine to phenylalanine, the CDR3 is 14 amino acids long. Only CDR3 DNA remains: 42 bases, in frame from the first base. Via the germline V gene, CDR1 is SGHTA and CDR2 FQGNSA. As regards this clone: Its recognized antigen is unknown. No base quality values were provided; no much bigger clone lies one nucleotide off.

The receptor was isolated from a woman aged 55 to 70 in good health. Material for sequencing was blood. Recombination connected TRBV7-2 to TRBJ1-1; the D gene cannot be resolved reliably. Here is the DNA: TGTGCCAGCAGCTTAGTTCGGGGTAACACTGAAGCTTTCTTT. Its protein product is CASSLVRGNTEAFF.